This T cell receptor (beta chain) was identified during a study of CD8 T cells in ankylosing spondylitis. Libraries for TCR beta were made by quantitative 5'-RACE with molecular barcodes. MiXCR was run by TCRdb on the 5' RACE reads, yielding one entry per CDR3 protein. This sample has about 90,000 distinct CDR3 sequences, with about 9% found just once. Study outcomes and limitations: Within ankylosing spondylitis blood, a TCR beta motif made up of roughly eight highly homologous variants appeared to be characteristic.

This clonotype occurred many times. Its antigen remains unknown. The CDR3 spans 14 residues. V was trimmed by 7 bases and J by 4 bases, leaving 16 bases between them. Germline CDR1 and CDR2: MGHDK and SYGVNS. The TCR originated in a male donor with ankylosing spondylitis. The chain carries TRBV25-1 and TRBJ1-1; D gene uncertain. Sequenced sample: blood, either unsorted or a sorted T cell fraction (not recorded which). The CDR3 reads CASKETGEVTEAFF. In DNA, the CDR3 is TGTGCCAGCAAAGAGACGGGCGAGGTCACTGAAGCTTTCTTT.